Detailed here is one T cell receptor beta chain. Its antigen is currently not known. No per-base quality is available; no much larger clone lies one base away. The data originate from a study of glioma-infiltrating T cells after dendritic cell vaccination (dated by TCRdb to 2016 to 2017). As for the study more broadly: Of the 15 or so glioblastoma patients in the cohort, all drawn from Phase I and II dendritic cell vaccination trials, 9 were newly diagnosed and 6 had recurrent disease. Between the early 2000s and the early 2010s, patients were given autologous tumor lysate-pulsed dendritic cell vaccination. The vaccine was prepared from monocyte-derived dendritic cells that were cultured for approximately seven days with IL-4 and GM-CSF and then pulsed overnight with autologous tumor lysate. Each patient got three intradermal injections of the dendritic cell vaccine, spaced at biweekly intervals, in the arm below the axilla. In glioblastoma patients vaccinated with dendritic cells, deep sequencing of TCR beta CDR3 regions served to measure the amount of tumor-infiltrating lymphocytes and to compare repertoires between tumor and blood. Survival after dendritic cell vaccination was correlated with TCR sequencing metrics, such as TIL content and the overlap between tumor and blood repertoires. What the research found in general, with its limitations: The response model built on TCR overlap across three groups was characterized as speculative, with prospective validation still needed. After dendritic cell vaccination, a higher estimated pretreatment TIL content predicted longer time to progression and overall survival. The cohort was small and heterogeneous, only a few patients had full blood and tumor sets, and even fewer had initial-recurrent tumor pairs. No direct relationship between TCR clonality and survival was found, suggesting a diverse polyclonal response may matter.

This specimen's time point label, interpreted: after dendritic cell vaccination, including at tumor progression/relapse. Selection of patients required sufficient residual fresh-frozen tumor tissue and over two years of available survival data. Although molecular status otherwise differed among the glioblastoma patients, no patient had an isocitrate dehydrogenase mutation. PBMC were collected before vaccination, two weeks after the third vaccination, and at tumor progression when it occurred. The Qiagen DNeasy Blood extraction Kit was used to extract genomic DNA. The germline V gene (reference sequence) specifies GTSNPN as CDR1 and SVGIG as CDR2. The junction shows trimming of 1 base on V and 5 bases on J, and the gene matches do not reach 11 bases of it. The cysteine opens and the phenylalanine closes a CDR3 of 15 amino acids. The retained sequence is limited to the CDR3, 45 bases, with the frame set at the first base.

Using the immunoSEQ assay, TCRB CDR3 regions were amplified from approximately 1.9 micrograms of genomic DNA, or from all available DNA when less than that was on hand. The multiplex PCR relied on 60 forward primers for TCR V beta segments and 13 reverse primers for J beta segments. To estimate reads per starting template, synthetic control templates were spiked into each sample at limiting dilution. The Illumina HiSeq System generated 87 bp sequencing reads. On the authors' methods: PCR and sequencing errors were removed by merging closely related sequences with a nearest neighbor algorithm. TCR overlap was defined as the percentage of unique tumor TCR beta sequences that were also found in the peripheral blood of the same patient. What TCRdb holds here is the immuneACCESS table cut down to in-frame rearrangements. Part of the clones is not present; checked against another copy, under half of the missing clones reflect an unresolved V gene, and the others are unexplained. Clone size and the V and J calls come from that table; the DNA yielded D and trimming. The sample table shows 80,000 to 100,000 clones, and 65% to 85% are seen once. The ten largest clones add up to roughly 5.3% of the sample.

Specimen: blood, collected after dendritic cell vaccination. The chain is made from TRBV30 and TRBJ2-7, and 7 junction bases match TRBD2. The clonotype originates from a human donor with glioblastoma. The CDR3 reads CAWSDRRGVFHEQYF. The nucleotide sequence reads TGTGCCTGGAGTGACCGACGGGGGGTCTTTCACGAGCAGTACTTC.